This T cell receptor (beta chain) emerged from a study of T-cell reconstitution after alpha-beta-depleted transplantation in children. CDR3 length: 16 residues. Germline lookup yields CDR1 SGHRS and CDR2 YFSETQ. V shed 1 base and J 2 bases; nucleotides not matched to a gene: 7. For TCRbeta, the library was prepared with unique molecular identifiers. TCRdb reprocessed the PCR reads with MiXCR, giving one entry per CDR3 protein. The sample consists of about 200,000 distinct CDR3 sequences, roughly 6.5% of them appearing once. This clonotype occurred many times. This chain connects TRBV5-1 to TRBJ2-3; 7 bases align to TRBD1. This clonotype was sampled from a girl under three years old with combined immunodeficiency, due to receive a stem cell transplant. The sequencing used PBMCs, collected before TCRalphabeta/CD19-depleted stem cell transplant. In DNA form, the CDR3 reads TGCGCCAGCAGCTTGCTGACAGGGTCTATCACAGATACGCAGTATTTT. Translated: CASSLLTGSITDTQYF.